Only a few counts were recorded for the clone carrying this TCR beta chain. What it recognizes is unknown. Trimming removed 4 bases at V and 3 bases at J, with 16 bases between. Germline loops: CDR1 SEHNR, CDR2 FQNEAQ (reference sequence). This CDR3 contains 16 residues. The sample belongs to a study of T cell repertoires in cytomegalovirus infection. On the study more broadly: Well-studied HLA-B-restricted epitopes and recently identified HLA-C-restricted epitopes of CMV were both used in the study. Public TCR beta signatures provided an indication of both CMV infection and a matching HLA type. Overall study results and limits: The ex vivo response showed dominance by HLA-C-restricted CMV-specific TCR beta clonotypes. Identification of carriers of CMV plus the relevant HLA was performed using cumulative public TCR beta family frequency.

Using its own MiXCR run on the reads, TCRdb lists one record per CDR3 protein. The table shows roughly 920,000 distinct CDR3 sequences, with roughly 30% occurring only once. The material was cultured CD8+ T cells from PBMCs, obtained from culture after CMV antigen stimulation. This rearrangement joins TRBV7-9 to TRBJ2-1, with a tentative D call TRBD1 (5 bases). The source is a human donor in good health (CMV status not recorded). Some clones in this sample may be carry-over from other donors' samples. For the CDR3, the DNA is TGTGCCAGCAGCTCCAAGGGGCAGGGCGTCTACAATGAGCAGTTCTTC. Protein product: CASSSKGQGVYNEQFF. The whole variable domain, remainder taken from reference TRBV7-9 and TRBJ2-1, is DTGVSQNPRHKITKRGQNVTFRCDPISEHNRLYWYRQTLGQGPEFLTYFQNEAQLEKSRLLSDRFSAERPKGSFSTLEIQRTEQGDSAMYLCASSSKGQGVYNEQFFGPGTRLTVL.